The 30 T cell receptor beta chains listed next were all sequenced from one sample in a study of cytomegalovirus exposure and HLA in healthy donors. PCR primers comprised 60 Vbeta and 13 Jbeta primers. Produced via immunoSEQ multiplex PCR; TCRdb's table is partial and in-frame only. The table has 150,000 to 200,000 clones, about 87% seen once. The specimen sequenced was PBMCs. The receptors here all came from a woman aged 18-29 years in good health and CMV-seronegative.

This clone appeared a single time. At one of its ends the junction is not consistent with the germline gene, which may arise from a read error. DNA for the CDR3: TGTTCCAGCAGCCCAGGGAACAGGGGCTGGAAGGATGGCTACACCTTC. Encoded protein: CSSSPGNRGWKDGYTF. This rearrangement joins TRBV7-9 to TRBJ1-2; TRBD1 matches at 7 bases. The CDR3 length is 16 residues. Germline V lookup: CDR1 SEHNR, CDR2 FQNEAQ (reference sequence).

The chain carries TRBV29-1 and TRBJ1-2; tentatively, D is TRBD1 (6 bases). Trimming stripped 3 bases from V and 5 bases from J, with 19 bases between. Germline assignment: CDR1 SQVTM and CDR2 ANQGSEA. The length of the CDR3 is 15 residues. The CDR3: CSVDIGSGGRYGYTF. CDR3 sequence (DNA): TGCAGCGTTGATATAGGGTCTGGGGGCCGGTATGGCTACACCTTC.

The chain employs TRBV7-9 and TRBJ2-5, with D possibly matching TRBD2 (5 bases). The germline V and J ends were trimmed by 2 bases and 0 bases, with 10 bases remaining between them. CDR1 is SEHNR, CDR2 FQNEAQ, per germline (reference sequence). The CDR3 is 15 amino acids. This CDR3 reads CASSLITGNQETQYF. CDR3 bases: TGTGCCAGCAGCTTAATCACGGGGAACCAAGAGACCCAGTACTTC.

V gene TRBV28 combines with J gene TRBJ1-1; 9 bases line up with TRBD1. The V segment lost 3 bases and the J segment 4 bases; nucleotides outside the gene matches: 3. The V gene's germline CDR1 is MDHEN and CDR2 SYDVKM. The CDR3 runs 14 residues. CDR3 sequence reads: CASSFGQGLTEAFF. The CDR3 DNA is TGTGCCAGCAGTTTCGGACAGGGGCTCACTGAAGCTTTCTTT.

The rearrangement uses TRBV5-1 and TRBJ2-1; D possibly corresponds to TRBD2 (6 bases). V gave up 3 bases and J gave up 3 bases, with 7 bases separating them. The CDR3 sequence is 13 residues long. Germline loops: CDR1 SGHRS, CDR2 YFSETQ. This CDR3 reads CASSSGSYNEQFF. The DNA for the CDR3 is TGCGCCAGCAGCTCCGGGAGCTACAATGAGCAGTTCTTC.

This clone was recorded a few times. Other DNA sequences in the sample encode the same CDR3. This sequence joins TRBV5-1 and TRBJ1-5; 7 bases line up with TRBD1. The CDR3 loop spans 16 amino acids. The V gene's germline CDR1 is SGHRS and CDR2 YFSETQ. V shed 0 bases and J 1 base; nucleotides not matched to a gene: 4. The CDR3 loop reads CASSLGDRESNQPQHF. Here the CDR3 DNA reads TGCGCCAGCAGCTTGGGAGACAGGGAGAGCAATCAGCCCCAGCATTTT.

A single count supports this clone. This chain uses TRBV28 with TRBJ2-3, with 10 bases identical to TRBD1. The germline CDR1 and CDR2 sequences are MDHEN and SYDVKM. The CDR3 sequence is 15 residues long. With 5 bases clipped from V and 4 bases from J, the junction kept 6 bases outside the gene matches. The CDR3 region is CASSPGTGAADTQYF. In DNA form, the CDR3 reads TGTGCCAGCAGTCCCGGGACAGGGGCGGCAGATACGCAGTATTTT.

The chain links TRBV4-1 to TRBJ2-5; 10 bases agree with TRBD2. Germline trimming cut 0 bases from V and 6 bases from J; bases unmatched to any gene: 7. Germline assignment: CDR1 MGHRA and CDR2 YSYEKL. The CDR3 covers 16 residues. The CDR3 spells CASSQEPSGSVKTQYF. DNA for the CDR3: TGCGCCAGCAGCCAAGAACCTAGCGGGAGTGTTAAGACCCAGTACTTC.

The rearrangement uses TRBV6-5 and TRBJ2-5; 7 bases fit TRBD1. V dropped 2 bases and J dropped 6; count of bases not matched to a gene: 6. Germline V CDR1 and CDR2: MNHEY, SVGAGI. This CDR3 comprises 14 residues. The chain's CDR3 is CASSYVGGKKTQYF. DNA for the CDR3: TGTGCCAGCAGTTACGTAGGGGGCAAGAAGACCCAGTACTTC.

V and J are TRBV27 and TRBJ2-1; perhaps TRBD1 as D (7 bases). V gave up 3 bases and J gave up 9 bases, with 12 bases separating them. Per germline, CDR1 MNHEY and CDR2 SMNVEV (reference sequence). The CDR3 covers 13 residues. CDR3 DNA sequence: TGTGCCAGCAGTTTCCACCAGGGGGGTGAGCAGTTCTTC. It translates to CASSFHQGGEQFF.

This chain uses TRBV30 with TRBJ1-2; 7 bases line up with TRBD1. CDR1 GTSNPN and CDR2 SVGIG come from the germline V gene (reference sequence). The CDR3 covers 15 residues. The J segment lost 6 bases and the V segment lost 0 bases, leaving 10 bases of the junction unmatched. CDR3: CAWSVFLGGADGYTF. DNA for the CDR3: TGTGCCTGGAGTGTATTTTTAGGGGGCGCGGATGGCTACACCTTC.

The chain employs TRBV7-9 and TRBJ1-4; a possible D gene is TRBD1 (5 bases). This CDR3 is built from 15 residues. Trimming pared 6 bases from V and 7 bases from J, leaving 18 bases between. Germline V CDR1 and CDR2: SEHNR, FQNEAQ (reference sequence). Here the CDR3 reads CASRAQGSLSEKLFF. The CDR3 DNA reads TGTGCCAGCAGAGCGCAGGGCTCCCTTAGTGAAAAACTGTTTTTT. Full variable domain (rest looked up from reference TRBV7-9 and TRBJ1-4): DTGVSQNPRHKITKRGQNVTFRCDPISEHNRLYWYRQTLGQGPEFLTYFQNEAQLEKSRLLSDRFSAERPKGSFSTLEIQRTEQGDSAMYLCASRAQGSLSEKLFFGSGTQLSVL.

This rearrangement joins TRBV5-1 to TRBJ1-1, with 7 positions matching TRBD1. J lost 3 bases, V lost 0 bases, and 5 bases had no gene match. Germline-derived CDR1 and CDR2 are SGHRS and YFSETQ. There are 15 residues in the CDR3. The CDR3: CASSLGTGVDTEAFF. The CDR3, as DNA: TGCGCCAGCAGCTTGGGGACAGGTGTTGACACTGAAGCTTTCTTT.

This chain links TRBV7-2 with TRBJ2-1, with TRBD2 matching over 10 bases. Germline trimming cut 1 base from V and 2 bases from J; bases unmatched to any gene: 8. The CDR3 has 18 amino acids. CDR1 and CDR2 from the germline V gene are SGHTA and FQGNSA. DNA of the CDR3: TGTGCCAGCAGCTTAGTCTCCGGGACTAGCGATACCTACAATGAGCAGTTCTTC. Protein: CASSLVSGTSDTYNEQFF. The full variable domain, its missing parts supplied by reference TRBV7-2 and TRBJ2-1, is GAGVSQSPSNKVTEKGKDVELRCDPISGHTALYWYRQSLGQGLEFLIYFQGNSAPDKSGLPSDRFSAERTGGSVSTLTIQRTQQEDSAVYLCASSLVSGTSDTYNEQFFGPGTRLTVL.

The chain carries TRBV15 and TRBJ1-4; no clear D gene. From germline, CDR1 is LNHNV and CDR2 YYDKDF (reference sequence). This CDR3 has 14 amino acids. The V end was cut by 6 bases, the J end by 0 bases, with 8 bases between. The CDR3 protein is CATSIVATNEKLFF. The CDR3 nucleotides are TGTGCCACCAGTATAGTTGCAACTAATGAAAAACTGTTTTTT.

For this clone: The germline gene is not matched at one end of the junction; a read error may be the cause. The chain joins TRBV27 to TRBJ2-7, with 11 bases fitting TRBD1. CDR1 MNHEY and CDR2 SMNVEV come from the germline V gene (reference sequence). This CDR3 spans 14 amino acids. The CDR3 region has the DNA TGTGCCGGCAGTTTAGGACAGGGGGCCCACGAGCAGTACTTC. This gives the protein CAGSLGQGAHEQYF.

The CDR3 is CASSSSSVETQYF. CDR3 nucleotide sequence: TGTGCCAGCAGTAGCAGTAGCGTAGAGACCCAGTACTTC. The chain is built from TRBV6-5 and TRBJ2-5, with a tentative D call TRBD2 (5 bases). This CDR3 is built from 13 residues. Germline V gene data show CDR1 as MNHEY and CDR2 as SVGAGI. V was cut by 5 bases and J by 4 bases, with 11 bases left in between.

The genes are TRBV18 and TRBJ2-7; D is possibly TRBD2 (6 bases). This CDR3 region has 14 residues. Trimming stripped 3 bases from V and 2 bases from J, with 11 bases between. The germline V gene encodes CDR1 KGHSH and CDR2 LQKENI. DNA of the CDR3: TGTGCCAGCTCACCGGGGGGTCAACCCTACGAGCAGTACTTC. Translated: CASSPGGQPYEQYF.

This clone was seen a single time. This sequence joins TRBV4-1 and TRBJ2-5; no clear D gene. V lost 1 base, J lost 2 bases, and 11 bases lay in between. This CDR3 spans 15 amino acids. The germline V gene encodes CDR1 MGHRA and CDR2 YSYEKL. DNA of the CDR3: TGCGCCAGCAGCCAAGTAGTAGGCGGACAAGAGACCCAGTACTTC. It codes for CASSQVVGGQETQYF.

The chain couples TRBV27 to TRBJ1-4, with D perhaps TRBD1 (5 bases). This CDR3 has 16 residues. Trimming took off 0 bases at V and 3 bases at J, with 11 bases between the two ends. Germline V CDR1 and CDR2: MNHEY, SMNVEV (reference sequence). The CDR3: CASSLSGGWANEKLFF. CDR3 sequence (DNA): TGTGCCAGCAGTTTATCGGGGGGTTGGGCTAATGAAAAACTGTTTTTT.

CDR3 bases: TGTGCCGCTGGTCTGGGCAGGGGGCAGGAGGATGAAGCTTTCTTT. This codes for CAAGLGRGQEDEAFF. This chain joins TRBV6-6 and TRBJ1-1, with 8 bases aligning to TRBD1. V gave up 11 bases and J gave up 7 bases; unmatched junction bases: 18. CDR3 length: 15 amino acids. Germline V lookup: CDR1 MNHNY, CDR2 SVGAGI (reference sequence).

As DNA, the CDR3 is TGCGCCAGCAGCCAAGATCCCGGAACAGGGGCGACCAATTCACCCCTCCACTTT. This encodes CASSQDPGTGATNSPLHF. The V gene is TRBV4-1, the J gene TRBJ1-6; 7 positions match TRBD1. This CDR3 has 18 residues. With V trimmed by 0 bases and J by 7 bases, 12 bases remained unmatched. Germline V CDR1 and CDR2: MGHRA, YSYEKL.

This sequence joins TRBV6-5 and TRBJ2-5, with unresolved D. The CDR3 contains 13 residues. CDR1 and CDR2 (germline): MNHEY, SVGAGI. Between the trimmed V and J ends, which lost 6 bases and 5 bases, there was a span of 13 bases. CDR3 sequence: CASRSYGAETQYF. In nucleotides, the CDR3 is TGTGCCAGCAGAAGTTACGGTGCGGAGACCCAGTACTTC.

Only one count was recorded for this clone. Germline and junction disagree at one end, which may indicate a read error. The chain couples TRBV7-9 to TRBJ1-1, with 7 bases fitting TRBD1. The CDR3 length is 16 residues. CDR1 is SEHNR and CDR2 is FQNEAQ in the germline V gene (reference sequence). In DNA form, the CDR3 reads TGTTCCAGCAGCTTAGTGGGGACAGCCCGAATAGGTGAAGCTTTCTTT. It codes for CSSSLVGTARIGEAFF.

This chain connects TRBV5-1 to TRBJ2-7; 7 bases line up with TRBD1. The trim removed 3 bases at V and 2 bases at J, leaving 8 bases unmatched. Germline CDR1 and CDR2: SGHRS and YFSETQ. CDR3 length equals 15 residues. CDR3 sequence reads: CASSWTGQSPYEQYF. The DNA for the CDR3 is TGCGCCAGCAGCTGGACGGGACAGAGTCCCTACGAGCAGTACTTC.

The chain employs TRBV5-6 and TRBJ2-1; D gene uncertain. The CDR3 covers 14 residues. V lost 4 bases and J 4 bases, leaving 12 bases between the germline ends. Germline CDR1 SGHDT, CDR2 YYEEEE. The CDR3 DNA reads as TGTGCCAGCAGCCCCCCGAGTAGTTACAATGAGCAGTTCTTC. As protein: CASSPPSSYNEQFF.

This clone was seen just once. The chain carries TRBV27 and TRBJ2-1; TRBD2 agrees at 10 bases. The CDR3 is made up of 15 amino acids. J lost 3 bases, V lost 8 bases, and 7 bases had no gene match. Germline CDR1 is MNHEY and CDR2 is SMNVEV (reference sequence). CDR3: CASFPAGGFYNEQFF. The CDR3 coding sequence is TGTGCCAGCTTTCCAGCGGGAGGGTTCTACAATGAGCAGTTCTTC.

The rearrangement links TRBV2 to TRBJ2-7, with 9 positions matching TRBD1. CDR3 length: 15 residues. Germline V gene sequence: CDR1 SNHLY, CDR2 FYNNEI. J gave up 1 base and V 6 bases, and 7 bases lay outside the gene matches. The CDR3 bases are TGTGCCAGCAGGAAGGGACAGGGTGGGTCCTACGAGCAGTACTTC. Translating it yields CASRKGQGGSYEQYF.

CDR3 protein: CASSENPAGGRETQYF. DNA for the CDR3: TGTGCCAGCAGTGAAAATCCAGCGGGGGGCAGGGAGACCCAGTACTTC. The chain recombines TRBV6-4 with TRBJ2-5; 9 positions agree with TRBD2. Germline CDR1 and CDR2: MRHNA and SNTAGT. The CDR3 is made up of 16 amino acids. V lost 3 bases, J lost 5 bases, and 10 bases stayed unmatched.

The chain combines TRBV18 with TRBJ2-6; 7 nucleotides align to TRBD1. Trimming took 4 bases from V and 2 from J; bases not matched to a gene: 8. Germline V gene lookup returns CDR1 KGHSH and CDR2 LQKENI. The length of the CDR3 is 17 residues. CDR3 sequence reads: CASSRPTGATGANVLTF. The CDR3 nucleotides are TGTGCCAGCTCACGGCCCACAGGGGCTACTGGGGCCAACGTCCTGACTTTC.